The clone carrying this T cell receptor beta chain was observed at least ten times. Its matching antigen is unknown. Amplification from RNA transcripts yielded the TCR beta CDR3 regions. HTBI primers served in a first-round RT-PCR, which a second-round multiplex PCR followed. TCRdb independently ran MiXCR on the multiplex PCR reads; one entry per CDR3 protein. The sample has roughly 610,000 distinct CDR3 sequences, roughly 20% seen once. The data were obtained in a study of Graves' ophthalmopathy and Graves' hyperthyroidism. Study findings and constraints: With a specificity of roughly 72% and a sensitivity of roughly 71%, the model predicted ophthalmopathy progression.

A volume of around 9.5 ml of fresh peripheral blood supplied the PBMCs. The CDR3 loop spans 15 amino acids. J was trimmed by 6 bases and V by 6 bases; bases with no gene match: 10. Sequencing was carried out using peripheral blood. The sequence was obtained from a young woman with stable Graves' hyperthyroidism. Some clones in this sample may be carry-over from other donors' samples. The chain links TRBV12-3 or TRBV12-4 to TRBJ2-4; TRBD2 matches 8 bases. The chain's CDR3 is CASSYSTGGPNIQYF. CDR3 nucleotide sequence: TGTGCCAGCAGCTACAGCACGGGAGGGCCAAACATTCAGTACTTC.